The clone carrying this T cell receptor beta chain appeared once. Here immunoSEQ multiplex PCR was the method, and the copy in TCRdb shows in-frame clones only, minus some. Of some 150,000 clones listed, around 94% were seen once; the top ten hold 10% to 15%. These data are taken from a study of control samples from healthy donors and cancer patients. Germline V lookup: CDR1 SGHVS, CDR2 FQNEAQ. Trimming removed 8 bases from V and 0 bases from J, with 8 bases in between. The CDR3 is 13 amino acids. Sequenced input: blood. The chain joins TRBV7-8 to TRBJ1-5; unclear D gene. The source of this sequence is a man in his forties in good health. The CDR3 sequence: CASALNSNQPQHF. Here the CDR3 DNA reads TGTGCCAGCGCGTTAAATAGCAATCAGCCCCAGCATTTT.